Following are 29 T cell receptor beta chains from one sample sequenced in a study of tissue T cells after allogeneic stem cell transplantation. Repertoires were generated with immunoSEQ multiplex PCR, while TCRdb's copy carries only in-frame clones and drops some. In the table there are 4,000 or so clones, just under 75% of which are singletons. The sequenced sample was left colon tissue, obtained at autopsy. These receptors were obtained from a woman aged 18-55 years with breast cancer.

V gene TRBV5-6 combines with J gene TRBJ2-5; D is undetermined. The V gene lost 4 bases and the J gene lost 2 bases, with 9 bases spanning the gap. CDR1 is SGHDT and CDR2 is YYEEEE in the germline V gene. The CDR3 is made up of 13 amino acids. The CDR3: CASSQRAQETQYF. CDR3 nucleotide sequence: TGTGCCAGCAGCCAACGGGCGCAAGAGACCCAGTACTTC.

The CDR3 DNA sequence: TGTGCCAGCAGTCGAGGGGCGGAGCGCGAGACCCAGTACTTC. Protein sequence: CASSRGAERETQYF. The J gene is TRBJ2-5, the V gene TRBV6-2 or TRBV6-3, with D tentatively TRBD1 or TRBD2 (5 bases each). Trimming removed 5 bases from V and 5 bases from J, with 15 bases in between. Germline loops: CDR1 MNHEY, CDR2 SVGEGT. The CDR3 extends over 14 amino acids.

Turning to this clone: Other DNA sequences in the sample encode the same CDR3. The chain employs TRBV4-3 and TRBJ2-2; unclear D gene. The germline V gene has CDR1 LGHNA and CDR2 YSLEER. The CDR3 is 15 amino acids. With 0 bases removed from V and 0 bases from J, the gap between germline ends came to 5 bases. CDR3 in DNA: TGCGCCAGCAGCCAAGATTACCCGAACACCGGGGAGCTGTTTTTT. This translates into CASSQDYPNTGELFF.

The chain has TRBV30 and TRBJ2-4; D remains ambiguous. V lost 5 bases and J 1 base, leaving 15 bases between the germline ends. Looked up from germline, CDR1 is GTSNPN and CDR2 is SVGIG (reference sequence). The CDR3 length is 15 residues. The CDR3 nucleotides are TGTGCCTGGGAGCTCCCCGGTAGGGCCAAAAACATTCAGTACTTC. It specifies CAWELPGRAKNIQYF.

The rearrangement uses TRBV5-1 and TRBJ2-3; the D gene is possibly TRBD1 (8 bases). The CDR3 loop spans 15 amino acids. Germline loops: CDR1 SGHRS, CDR2 YFSETQ. Trimming stripped 4 bases from V and 5 bases from J, with 17 bases between. The CDR3 reads CASSSRTGREDTQYF. In DNA, the CDR3 is TGCGCCAGCAGCAGCCGGACAGGGAGGGAAGATACGCAGTATTTT.

The gene calls are TRBV13 and TRBJ1-1; D gene uncertain. This CDR3 spans 17 amino acids. The V and J ends lost 3 bases and 0 bases respectively, with 17 bases between them. Germline V CDR1 and CDR2: PRHDT, FYEKMQ (reference sequence). Written as DNA, the CDR3 is TGTGCCAGCAGCTTTCGCCCAGGAAGCTTCATGAACACTGAAGCTTTCTTT. Translating gives CASSFRPGSFMNTEAFF.

This chain joins TRBV11-2 and TRBJ2-5, with D perhaps matching TRBD1 (5 bases). The length of the CDR3 is 14 residues. Germline assignment: CDR1 SGHAT and CDR2 FQNNGV. V lost 1 base and J lost 5, with 11 bases in between. The DNA for the CDR3 is TGTGCCAGCAGCTTAGGACAGAAGTGGGAGACCCAGTACTTC. This translates into CASSLGQKWETQYF.

This clone appeared once. The rearrangement uses TRBV4-3 and TRBJ2-2, with D possibly matching TRBD1 (6 bases). Trimming pared 3 bases from V and 3 bases from J, leaving 8 bases between. CDR3 length: 14 residues. Germline CDR1 reads LGHNA; CDR2 reads YSLEER. CDR3 sequence: CASSHAGDTGELFF. CDR3 nucleotides: TGCGCCAGCAGCCATGCAGGGGACACCGGGGAGCTGTTTTTT.

This chain joins TRBV18 and TRBJ2-5, with D maybe TRBD1 (6 bases). V was cut by 6 bases and J by 5 bases, with 13 bases left in between. Germline V CDR1 and CDR2: KGHSH, LQKENI. The CDR3 has 13 residues. The DNA of the CDR3 is TGTGCCAGCTCTCCAGGGGTCCTGGAGACCCAGTACTTC. This translates into CASSPGVLETQYF. The full variable domain, in which reference TRBV18 and TRBJ2-5 provide the parts outside the CDR3, is NAGVMQNPRHLVRRRGQEARLRCSPMKGHSHVYWYRQLPEEGLKFMVYLQKENIIDESGMPKERFSAEFPKEGPSILRIQQVVRGDSAAYFCASSPGVLETQYFGPGTRLLVL.

V and J are TRBV5-4 and TRBJ1-6; 9 nucleotides match TRBD1. V was clipped by 4 bases and J by 13 bases; unmatched bases: 12. Germline CDR1 and CDR2: SGHNT and YYREEE (reference sequence). The CDR3 is made up of 15 amino acids. Here the CDR3 reads CASSRGTGSIAPLHF. The CDR3 bases are TGTGCCAGCAGCAGGGGGACAGGGTCAATCGCGCCCCTCCACTTT.

The chain employs TRBV5-1 and TRBJ2-5; 8 bases match TRBD2. With 0 bases clipped from V and 1 base from J, the junction kept 8 bases outside the gene matches. Germline V gene data show CDR1 as SGHRS and CDR2 as YFSETQ. The CDR3 consists of 17 residues. The CDR3: CASSLALASGSQETQYF. CDR3 DNA: TGCGCCAGCAGCTTGGCCTTGGCTAGCGGGTCCCAAGAGACCCAGTACTTC.

This clone was observed a handful of times. The chain has TRBV6-4 and TRBJ1-2; TRBD1 matches 8 bases. V lost 6 bases to trimming and J lost 4 bases; unmatched junction nucleotides: 10. Germline loops: CDR1 MRHNA, CDR2 SNTAGT. The CDR3 sequence is 15 residues long. The chain's CDR3 is CASSVRDRKFYGYTF. The CDR3 DNA reads as TGTGCCAGCAGCGTAAGGGACAGGAAGTTCTATGGCTACACCTTC.

This clone was picked up one time. V is TRBV29-1 and J is TRBJ1-1; a possible D gene is TRBD1 (5 bases). This CDR3 spans 13 amino acids. V was cut by 2 bases and J by 4 bases, with 11 bases left in between. In germline, CDR1 is SQVTM, CDR2 ANQGSEA. CDR3 sequence (DNA): TGCAGCGTTGAACGGGGACCGGGCACTGAAGCTTTCTTT. This gives the protein CSVERGPGTEAFF.

CDR3 sequence reads: CAISEDGGEGLYEQYF. CDR3 sequence (DNA): TGCGCCATTTCAGAGGATGGTGGGGAAGGTCTCTACGAGCAGTACTTC. The chain carries TRBV4-3 and TRBJ2-7; D gene unclear. Germline CDR1 is LGHNA and CDR2 is YSLEER. Between the trimmed V and J ends, which lost 10 bases and 3 bases, there was a span of 25 bases. The CDR3 loop spans 16 amino acids.

A few counts support this clone. The chain couples TRBV9 to TRBJ2-1; D remains ambiguous. Trimming cost V 4 bases and J 9 bases, with 14 bases left between them. The CDR3 has 13 residues. Germline CDR1 SGDLS, CDR2 YYNGEE. The CDR3 sequence: CASSPNVDGEQFF. The CDR3 DNA is TGTGCCAGCAGCCCTAACGTGGACGGTGAGCAGTTCTTC.

The chain uses TRBV18 and TRBJ1-2; D not resolved. This CDR3 contains 15 residues. The V end was cut by 3 bases, the J end by 2 bases, with 13 bases between. Looked up from germline, CDR1 is KGHSH and CDR2 is LQKENI. The CDR3 coding sequence is TGTGCCAGCTCACCCCTTTCGGATGGGAACTATGGCTACACCTTC. Translated, it gives CASSPLSDGNYGYTF.

In this sample, this clone turned up once. J is TRBJ2-1 and V is TRBV6-5; 14 nucleotides align to TRBD2. Unmatched junction bases numbered 3, after V lost 2 bases and J lost 6 bases. The CDR3 covers 16 residues. Germline V gene lookup returns CDR1 MNHEY and CDR2 SVGAGI. The CDR3 sequence is CASSYTGLAGGNEQFF. The CDR3 coding sequence is TGTGCCAGCAGTTACACCGGACTAGCGGGGGGCAATGAGCAGTTCTTC.

In its sample, this clone was seen a few times. The rearrangement links TRBV5-4 to TRBJ2-3, with 7 bases that match TRBD2. Trimming cost V 3 bases and J 3 bases; bases outside gene matches: 7. CDR1 is SGHNT, CDR2 YYREEE, per germline (reference sequence). The CDR3 totals 15 residues. The CDR3 DNA sequence: TGTGCCAGCAGCTCACCGAGCGGGGTAACAGATACGCAGTATTTT. It is translated as CASSSPSGVTDTQYF.

The chain combines TRBV5-5 with TRBJ2-7, with unresolved D. There are 15 residues in the CDR3. The germline V gene encodes CDR1 SGHKS and CDR2 YYEKEE (reference sequence). The V end lost 0 bases, the J end lost 3 bases, and 13 bases lay between the germline ends. As DNA, the CDR3 is TGTGCCAGCAGCTTGGTCGTGGTTCACGACTACGAGCAGTACTTC. Residues: CASSLVVVHDYEQYF.

To note about this clone: Germline is not matched at one junction end, which may reflect a read error. The V gene is TRBV6-5, the J gene TRBJ1-1; D call uncertain. This CDR3 is built from 11 residues. CDR1 and CDR2 (germline): MNHEY, SVGAGI. The CDR3 here is CASSYDTQAFF. The CDR3 nucleotides read TGTGCCAGCAGTTACGACACTCAAGCTTTCTTT.

The V call is TRBV30, the J call TRBJ2-3; 8 nucleotides align to TRBD2. Losses at the gene ends were 1 base for V and 3 bases for J; bases not matched to a gene: 12. This CDR3 contains 17 residues. CDR1 and CDR2 from the germline V gene are GTSNPN and SVGIG (reference sequence). The CDR3 nucleotides read TGTGCCTGGAGTGCCTCCTGGGGAGCGGGAGATACAGATACGCAGTATTTT. It yields the protein CAWSASWGAGDTDTQYF.

The V and J genes are TRBV28 and TRBJ2-3; tentative D call: TRBD1 (6 bases). V lost 7 bases to trimming and J lost 0 bases, with 17 bases between them. This CDR3 is 16 amino acids long. The germline CDR1 and CDR2 sequences are MDHEN and SYDVKM. The CDR3: CASKTGRGGSTDTQYF. CDR3 nucleotides: TGTGCCAGCAAAACGGGCAGGGGTGGGAGCACAGATACGCAGTATTTT. Variable domain in full (rest from reference TRBV28 and TRBJ2-3): DVKVTQSSRYLVKRTGEKVFLECVQDMDHENMFWYRQDPGLGLRLIYFSYDVKMKEKGDIPEGYSVSREKKERFSLILESASTNQTSMYLCASKTGRGGSTDTQYFGPGTRLTVL.

This rearrangement joins TRBV4-3 to TRBJ2-2, with D perhaps given as TRBD1 or TRBD2 (6 bases each). The CDR3 is 14 amino acids. V lost 0 bases, J lost 6 bases, and 8 bases lay in between. Per germline, CDR1 LGHNA and CDR2 YSLEER. The CDR3 DNA reads as TGCGCCAGCAGCCAAGAACGGGGGCCCGGGGAGCTGTTTTTT. Translation: CASSQERGPGELFF.

The chain combines TRBV4-1 with TRBJ1-3; D not resolved. The CDR3 contains 17 residues. V lost 0 bases and J lost 7, with 19 bases in between. Germline V gives CDR1 MGHRA, CDR2 YSYEKL. The CDR3 bases are TGCGCCAGCAGCCAAGAGGCCCGCGGCTCCCTACTGAACACCATATATTTT. Residues: CASSQEARGSLLNTIYF.

The chain is built from TRBV27 and TRBJ1-2, with TRBD1 as a possible D gene (5 bases). This CDR3 comprises 15 residues. The V end lost 3 bases, the J end lost 4 bases, and 15 bases lay between the germline ends. The germline CDR1 and CDR2 sequences are MNHEY and SMNVEV (reference sequence). For the CDR3, the DNA is TGTGCCAGCAGTTTCTTAGGGGTGGGGAGCTATGGCTACACCTTC. Amino acids: CASSFLGVGSYGYTF.

The rearrangement joins TRBV6-2 or TRBV6-3 to TRBJ2-3; TRBD2 agrees at 8 bases. V shed 8 bases, J shed 4 bases, and the junction held 11 bases outside the gene matches. Per germline, CDR1 MNHEY and CDR2 SVGEGT. The CDR3 contains 15 residues. In DNA form, the CDR3 reads TGTGCCAGCGGCCCCGGGGGGGGGCGCGCAGATACGCAGTATTTT. It translates to CASGPGGGRADTQYF.

The J gene is TRBJ1-5, the V gene TRBV2, with D possibly matching TRBD1 (5 bases). V was shortened by 9 bases and J by 7 bases, with 16 bases between the two germline ends. CDR3 size: 13 residues. Per the germline V gene, CDR1 is SNHLY and CDR2 is FYNNEI. The CDR3 coding sequence is TGTGCCAGTGGAAGGTCTTGGGACCAGCCCCAGCATTTT. Amino acids: CASGRSWDQPQHF. The full variable domain, rest sourced from reference TRBV2 and TRBJ1-5, is EPEVTQTPSHQVTQMGQEVILRCVPISNHLYFYWYRQILGQKVEFLVSFYNNEISEKSEIFDDQFSVERPDGSNFTLKIRSTKLEDSAMYFCASGRSWDQPQHFGDGTRLSIL.

The chain has TRBV5-1 and TRBJ1-1; D is perhaps TRBD1 (6 bases). V was trimmed by 0 bases and J by 2 bases, leaving 8 bases between them. Germline V gene sequence: CDR1 SGHRS, CDR2 YFSETQ. The length of the CDR3 is 14 residues. CDR3: CASSLETGNTEAFF. CDR3 bases: TGCGCCAGCAGCTTGGAGACAGGTAACACTGAAGCTTTCTTT.

V is TRBV7-2 and J is TRBJ2-3; no firm D call. This CDR3 is 13 amino acids long. The germline V gene has CDR1 SGHTA and CDR2 FQGNSA. With 5 bases removed from V and 4 bases from J, the gap between germline ends came to 10 bases. The CDR3 DNA follows: TGTGCCAGCAGCACCTTGGGTGCAGATACGCAGTATTTT. It is translated as CASSTLGADTQYF. The full variable domain, completed using reference TRBV7-2 and TRBJ2-3, is GAGVSQSPSNKVTEKGKDVELRCDPISGHTALYWYRQSLGQGLEFLIYFQGNSAPDKSGLPSDRFSAERTGGSVSTLTIQRTQQEDSAVYLCASSTLGADTQYFGPGTRLTVL.